This T cell receptor (beta chain) came from a study of CD8+CD57+ T cells in acquired aplastic anemia. Study information: Sorted CD4+ and CD8+ cell DNA averaged around 3.5 ug. Study-wide points: Researchers reported that CD8+ Simpson's diversity was not significantly different in patients versus controls.

Concerning this clonotype itself: Antigen specificity is unknown.

This CDR3 is 18 amino acids long. CDR1 and CDR2 (germline): LGHDT, YNNKEL (reference sequence). Trimming stripped 3 bases from V and 0 bases from J, with 19 bases between. TCR beta VDJ and CDR3 profiles were obtained from a genomic DNA template. TCRdb itself ran the reads through MiXCR, one entry per CDR3 protein. The sample lists 150,000 to 200,000 distinct CDR3 sequences, about half seen once, with 2.5% to 3.5% in the top ten. V gene TRBV3-1 combines with J gene TRBJ2-3; D gene uncertain. This clonotype was sampled from a human donor in good health. Sequenced material: sorted CD4+, CD8+, or CD8+CD57+ T cells (not recorded which) from PBMCs. CDR3 coding DNA: TGTGCCAGCAGCCAGGCCCCTTTGAGCAGAACTAGCACAGATACGCAGTATTTT. Its translation is CASSQAPLSRTSTDTQYF.